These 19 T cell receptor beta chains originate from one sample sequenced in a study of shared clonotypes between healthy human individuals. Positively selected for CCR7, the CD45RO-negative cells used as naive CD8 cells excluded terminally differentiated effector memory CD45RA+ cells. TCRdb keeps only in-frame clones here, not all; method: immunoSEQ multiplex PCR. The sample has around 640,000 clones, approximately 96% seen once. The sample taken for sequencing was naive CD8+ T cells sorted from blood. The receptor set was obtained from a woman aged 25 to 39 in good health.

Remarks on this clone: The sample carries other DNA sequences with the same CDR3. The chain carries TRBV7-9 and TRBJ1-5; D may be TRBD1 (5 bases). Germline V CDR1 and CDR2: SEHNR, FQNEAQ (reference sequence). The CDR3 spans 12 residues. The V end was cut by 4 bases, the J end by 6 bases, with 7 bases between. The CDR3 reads CASSSGSQPQHF. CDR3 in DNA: TGTGCCAGCAGCTCAGGGTCTCAGCCCCAGCATTTT.

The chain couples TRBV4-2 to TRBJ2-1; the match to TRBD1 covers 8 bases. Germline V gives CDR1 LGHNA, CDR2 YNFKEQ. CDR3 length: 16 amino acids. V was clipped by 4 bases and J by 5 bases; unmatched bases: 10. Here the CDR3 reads CASSLRTGSTNNEQFF. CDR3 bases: TGTGCCAGCAGCCTACGGACAGGGTCGACAAACAATGAGCAGTTCTTC.

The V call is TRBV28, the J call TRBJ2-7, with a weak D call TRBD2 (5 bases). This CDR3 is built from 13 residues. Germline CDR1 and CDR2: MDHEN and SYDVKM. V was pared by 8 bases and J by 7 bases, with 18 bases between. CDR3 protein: CASSGIRIREQYF. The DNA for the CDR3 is TGTGCCAGCTCGGGAATCCGGATACGGGAGCAGTACTTC.

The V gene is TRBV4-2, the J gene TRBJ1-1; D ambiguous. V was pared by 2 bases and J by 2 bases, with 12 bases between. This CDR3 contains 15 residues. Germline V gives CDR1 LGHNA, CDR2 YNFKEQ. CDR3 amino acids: CASSQPMEVNTEAFF. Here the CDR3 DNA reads TGTGCCAGCAGCCAACCAATGGAGGTAAACACTGAAGCTTTCTTT.

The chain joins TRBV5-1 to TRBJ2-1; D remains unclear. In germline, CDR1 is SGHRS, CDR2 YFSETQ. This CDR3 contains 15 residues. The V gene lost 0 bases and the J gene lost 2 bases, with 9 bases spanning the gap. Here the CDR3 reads CASSLEATTYNEQFF. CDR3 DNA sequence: TGCGCCAGCAGCTTGGAGGCTACGACCTACAATGAGCAGTTCTTC.

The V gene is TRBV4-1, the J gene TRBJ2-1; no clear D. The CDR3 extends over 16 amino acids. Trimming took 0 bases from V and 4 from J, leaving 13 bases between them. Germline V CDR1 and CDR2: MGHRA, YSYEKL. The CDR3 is CASSQDYGYRYNEQFF. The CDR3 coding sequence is TGCGCCAGCAGCCAAGATTACGGGTATCGGTACAATGAGCAGTTCTTC.

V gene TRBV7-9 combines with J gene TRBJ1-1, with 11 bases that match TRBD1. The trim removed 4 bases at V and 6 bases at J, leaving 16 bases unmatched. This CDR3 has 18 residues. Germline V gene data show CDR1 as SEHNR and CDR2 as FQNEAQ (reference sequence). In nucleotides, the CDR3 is TGTGCCAGCAGCTCCGTAACCGGGACAGGGGGAATTCGCGCTGAAGCTTTCTTT. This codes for CASSSVTGTGGIRAEAFF.

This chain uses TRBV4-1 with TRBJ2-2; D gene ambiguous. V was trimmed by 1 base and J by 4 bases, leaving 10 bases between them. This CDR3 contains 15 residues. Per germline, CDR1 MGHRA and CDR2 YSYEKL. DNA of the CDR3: TGCGCCAGCAGCCAAGGGGTCGGCTCCACCGGGGAGCTGTTTTTT. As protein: CASSQGVGSTGELFF.

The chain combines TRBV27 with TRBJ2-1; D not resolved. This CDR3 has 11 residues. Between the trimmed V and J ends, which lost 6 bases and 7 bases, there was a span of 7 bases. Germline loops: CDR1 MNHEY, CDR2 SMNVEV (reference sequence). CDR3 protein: CASRSANEQFF. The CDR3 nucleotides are TGTGCCAGCAGATCTGCTAATGAGCAGTTCTTC.

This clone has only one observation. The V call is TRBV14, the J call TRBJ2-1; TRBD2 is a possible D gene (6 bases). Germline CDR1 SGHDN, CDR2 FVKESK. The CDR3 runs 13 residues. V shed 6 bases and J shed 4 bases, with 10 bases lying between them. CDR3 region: CASSLGGYNEQFF. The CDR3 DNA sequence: TGTGCCAGCAGTTTGGGGGGTTACAATGAGCAGTTCTTC.

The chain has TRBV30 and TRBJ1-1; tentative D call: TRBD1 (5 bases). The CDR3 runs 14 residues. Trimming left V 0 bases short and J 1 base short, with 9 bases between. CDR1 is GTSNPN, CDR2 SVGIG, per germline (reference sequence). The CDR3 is CAWSVMQGNTEAFF. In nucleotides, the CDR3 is TGTGCCTGGAGTGTAATGCAGGGGAACACTGAAGCTTTCTTT.

The CDR3 here is CASSATSGVAYEQYF. CDR3 in DNA: TGTGCCAGTAGTGCAACTAGCGGGGTGGCCTACGAGCAGTACTTC. This chain uses TRBV19 with TRBJ2-7, with TRBD2 matching over 10 bases. J was trimmed by 2 bases and V by 5 bases; bases with no gene match: 6. This CDR3 has 15 amino acids. The germline CDR1 and CDR2 sequences are LNHDA and SQIVND (reference sequence). Based on the CDR3 plus reference TRBV19 and TRBJ2-7, the full variable domain is DGGITQSPKYLFRKEGQNVTLSCEQNLNHDAMYWYRQDPGQGLRLIYYSQIVNDFQKGDIAEGYSVSREKKESFPLTVTSAQKNPTAFYLCASSATSGVAYEQYFGPGTRLTVT.

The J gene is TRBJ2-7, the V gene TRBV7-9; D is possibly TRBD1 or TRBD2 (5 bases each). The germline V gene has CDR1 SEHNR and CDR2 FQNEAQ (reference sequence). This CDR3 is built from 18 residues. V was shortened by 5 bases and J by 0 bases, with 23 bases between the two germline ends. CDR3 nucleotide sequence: TGTGCCAGCAGCCCACATGGGGGTCCCACCCGGAGCTCCTACGAGCAGTACTTC. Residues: CASSPHGGPTRSSYEQYF.

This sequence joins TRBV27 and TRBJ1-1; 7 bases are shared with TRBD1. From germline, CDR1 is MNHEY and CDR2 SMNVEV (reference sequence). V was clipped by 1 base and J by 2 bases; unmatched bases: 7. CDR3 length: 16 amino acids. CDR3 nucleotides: TGTGCCAGCAGTTTATGGGCAGGGGGACCAAACACTGAAGCTTTCTTT. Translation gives CASSLWAGGPNTEAFF.

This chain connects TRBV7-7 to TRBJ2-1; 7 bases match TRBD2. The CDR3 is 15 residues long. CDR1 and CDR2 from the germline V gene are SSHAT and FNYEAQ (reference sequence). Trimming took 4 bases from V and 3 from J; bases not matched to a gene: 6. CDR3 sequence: CASSYGEGNYNEQFF. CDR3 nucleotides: TGTGCCAGCAGCTATGGGGAGGGCAACTACAATGAGCAGTTCTTC.

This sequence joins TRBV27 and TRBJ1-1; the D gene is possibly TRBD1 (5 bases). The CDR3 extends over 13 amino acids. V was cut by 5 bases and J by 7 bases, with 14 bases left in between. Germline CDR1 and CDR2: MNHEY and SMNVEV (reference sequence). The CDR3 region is CASSTFQQDEAFF. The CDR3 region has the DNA TGTGCCAGCAGTACATTTCAACAGGATGAAGCTTTCTTT.

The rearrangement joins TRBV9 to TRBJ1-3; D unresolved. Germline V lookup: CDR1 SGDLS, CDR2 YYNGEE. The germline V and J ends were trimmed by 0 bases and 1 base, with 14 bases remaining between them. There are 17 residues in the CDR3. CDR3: CASSVVGHPTSGNTIYF. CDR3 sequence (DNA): TGTGCCAGCAGCGTAGTTGGCCACCCAACTTCTGGAAACACCATATATTTT. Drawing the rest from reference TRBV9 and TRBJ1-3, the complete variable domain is DSGVTQTPKHLITATGQRVTLRCSPRSGDLSVYWYQQSLDQGLQFLIQYYNGEERAKGNILERFSAQQFPDLHSELNLSSLELGDSALYFCASSVVGHPTSGNTIYFGEGSWLTVV.

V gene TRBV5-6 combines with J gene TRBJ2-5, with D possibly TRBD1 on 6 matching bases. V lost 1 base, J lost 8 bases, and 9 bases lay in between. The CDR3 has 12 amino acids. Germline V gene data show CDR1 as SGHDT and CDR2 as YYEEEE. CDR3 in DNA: TGTGCCAGCAGCTTGATGGGGGCAACCCAGTACTTC. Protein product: CASSLMGATQYF.

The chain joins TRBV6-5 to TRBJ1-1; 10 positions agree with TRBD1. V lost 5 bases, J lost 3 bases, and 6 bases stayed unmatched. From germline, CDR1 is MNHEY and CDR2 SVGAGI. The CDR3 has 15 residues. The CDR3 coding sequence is TGTGCCAGCAGTCCAAGGACAGGGGGGGACACTGAAGCTTTCTTT. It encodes CASSPRTGGDTEAFF.